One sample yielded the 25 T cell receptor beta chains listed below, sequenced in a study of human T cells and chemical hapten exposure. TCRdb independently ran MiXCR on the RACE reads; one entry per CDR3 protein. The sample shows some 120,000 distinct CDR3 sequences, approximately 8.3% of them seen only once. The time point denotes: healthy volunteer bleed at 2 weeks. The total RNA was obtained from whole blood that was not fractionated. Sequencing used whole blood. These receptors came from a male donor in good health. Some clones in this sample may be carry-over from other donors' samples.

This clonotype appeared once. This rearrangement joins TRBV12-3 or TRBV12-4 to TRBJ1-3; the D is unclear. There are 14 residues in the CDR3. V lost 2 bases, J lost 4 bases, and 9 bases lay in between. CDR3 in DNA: TGTGCCAGCAGTTTATTTCCTCTGGGAAACACCATATATTTT. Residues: CASSLFPLGNTIYF.

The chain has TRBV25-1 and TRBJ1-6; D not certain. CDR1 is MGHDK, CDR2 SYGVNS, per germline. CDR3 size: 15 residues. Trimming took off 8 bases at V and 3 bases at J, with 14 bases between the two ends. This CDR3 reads CASRLEGDYNSPLHF. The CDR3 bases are TGTGCCAGCCGTTTGGAGGGCGACTATAATTCACCCCTCCACTTT.

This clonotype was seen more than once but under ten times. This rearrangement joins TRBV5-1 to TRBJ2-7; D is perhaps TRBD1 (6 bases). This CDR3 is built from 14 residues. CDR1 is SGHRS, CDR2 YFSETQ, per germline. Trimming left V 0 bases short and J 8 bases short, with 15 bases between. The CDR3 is CASSLGGREFQQYF. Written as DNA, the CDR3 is TGCGCCAGCAGCTTGGGGGGGCGAGAGTTCCAGCAGTACTTC.

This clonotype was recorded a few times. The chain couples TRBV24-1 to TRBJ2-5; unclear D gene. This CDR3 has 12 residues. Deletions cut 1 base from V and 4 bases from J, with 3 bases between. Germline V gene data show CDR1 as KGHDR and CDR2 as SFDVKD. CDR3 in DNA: TGTGCCACCAGTGATTTAGGAGAGACCCAGTACTTC. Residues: CATSDLGETQYF.

CDR3 nucleotides: TGTGCCAGCAGCCCACAGGGAGCCAAAAACATTCAGTACTTC. Protein product: CASSPQGAKNIQYF. The chain couples TRBV14 to TRBJ2-4; tentatively, D is TRBD1 (6 bases). The CDR3 totals 14 residues. Germline CDR1 and CDR2: SGHDN and FVKESK. Trimming cost V 4 bases and J 0 bases, with 7 bases left between them.

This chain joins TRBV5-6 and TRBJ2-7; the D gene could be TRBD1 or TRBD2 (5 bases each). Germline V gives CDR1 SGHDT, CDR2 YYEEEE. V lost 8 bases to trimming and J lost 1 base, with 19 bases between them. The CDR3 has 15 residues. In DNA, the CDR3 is TGTGCCAGTTCCCGCCGGGGCGGGTCATCCTACGAGCAGTACTTC. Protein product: CASSRRGGSSYEQYF.

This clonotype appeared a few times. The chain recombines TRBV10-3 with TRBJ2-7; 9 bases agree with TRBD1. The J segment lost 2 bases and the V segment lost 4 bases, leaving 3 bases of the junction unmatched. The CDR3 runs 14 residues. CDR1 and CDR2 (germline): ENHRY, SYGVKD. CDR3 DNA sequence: TGTGCCATCAGTGGGGACAGGGTGACCTACGAGCAGTACTTC. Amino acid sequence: CAISGDRVTYEQYF.

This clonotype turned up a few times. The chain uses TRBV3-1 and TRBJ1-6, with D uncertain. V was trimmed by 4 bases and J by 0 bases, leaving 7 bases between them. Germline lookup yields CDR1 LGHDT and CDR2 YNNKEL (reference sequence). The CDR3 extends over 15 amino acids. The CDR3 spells CASSRISSYNSPLHF. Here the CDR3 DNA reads TGTGCCAGCAGCCGGATCAGCTCCTATAATTCACCCCTCCACTTT.

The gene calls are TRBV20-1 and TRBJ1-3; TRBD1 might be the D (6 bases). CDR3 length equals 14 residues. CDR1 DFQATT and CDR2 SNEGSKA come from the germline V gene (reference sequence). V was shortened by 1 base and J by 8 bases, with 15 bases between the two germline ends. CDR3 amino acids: CSARVGGEGDTIYF. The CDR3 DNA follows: TGCAGTGCTAGAGTGGGGGGCGAGGGAGACACCATATATTTT.

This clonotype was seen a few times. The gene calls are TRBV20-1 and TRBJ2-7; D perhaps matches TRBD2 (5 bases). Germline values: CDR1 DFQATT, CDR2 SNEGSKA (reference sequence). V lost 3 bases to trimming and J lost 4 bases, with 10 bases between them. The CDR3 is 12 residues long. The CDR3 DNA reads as TGCAGTGCTAGCACGGGGAAGTACGAGCAGTACTTC. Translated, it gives CSASTGKYEQYF.

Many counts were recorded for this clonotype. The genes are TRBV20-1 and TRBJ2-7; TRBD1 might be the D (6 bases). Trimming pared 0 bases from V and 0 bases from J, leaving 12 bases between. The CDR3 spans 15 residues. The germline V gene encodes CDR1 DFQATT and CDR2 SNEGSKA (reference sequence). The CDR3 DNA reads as TGCAGTGCTAGAGATCTGAACAGGGACTCCTACGAGCAGTACTTC. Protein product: CSARDLNRDSYEQYF.

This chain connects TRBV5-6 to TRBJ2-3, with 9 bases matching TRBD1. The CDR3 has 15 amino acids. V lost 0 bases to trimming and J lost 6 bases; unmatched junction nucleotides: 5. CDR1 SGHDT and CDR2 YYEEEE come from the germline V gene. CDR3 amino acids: CASSLDRGLGDTQYF. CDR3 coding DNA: TGTGCCAGCAGCTTGGACAGGGGGCTTGGTGATACGCAGTATTTT.

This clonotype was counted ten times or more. The CDR3 here is CASSPLGQHYTF. The CDR3 bases are TGTGCCAGCAGTCCTCTTGGACAGCATTACACCTTC. The chain recombines TRBV7-9 with TRBJ1-2, with D perhaps matching TRBD1 (6 bases). With 6 bases removed from V and 11 bases from J, the gap between germline ends came to 16 bases. Germline CDR1 and CDR2: SEHNR and FQNEAQ (reference sequence). The CDR3 spans 12 residues.

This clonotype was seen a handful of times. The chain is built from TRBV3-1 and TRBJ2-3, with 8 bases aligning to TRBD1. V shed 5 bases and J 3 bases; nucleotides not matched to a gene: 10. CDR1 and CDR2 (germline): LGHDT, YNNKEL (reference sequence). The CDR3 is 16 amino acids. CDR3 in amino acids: CASSKRGQGFTDTQYF. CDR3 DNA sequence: TGTGCCAGCAGCAAAAGAGGACAGGGTTTTACAGATACGCAGTATTTT.

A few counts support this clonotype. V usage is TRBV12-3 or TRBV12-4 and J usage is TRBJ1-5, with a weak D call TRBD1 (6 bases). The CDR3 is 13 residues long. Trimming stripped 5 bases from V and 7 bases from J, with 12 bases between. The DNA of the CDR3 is TGTGCCAGCAGTGCGGGGGGCATGCAGCCCCAGCATTTT. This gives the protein CASSAGGMQPQHF.

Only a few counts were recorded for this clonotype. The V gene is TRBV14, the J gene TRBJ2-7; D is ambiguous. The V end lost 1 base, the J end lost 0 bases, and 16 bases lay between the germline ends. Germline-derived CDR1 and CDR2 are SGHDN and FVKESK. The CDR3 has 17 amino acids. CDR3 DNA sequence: TGTGCCAGCAGCCAAGCCCAGACGCTACCCCTCTCCTACGAGCAGTACTTC. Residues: CASSQAQTLPLSYEQYF.

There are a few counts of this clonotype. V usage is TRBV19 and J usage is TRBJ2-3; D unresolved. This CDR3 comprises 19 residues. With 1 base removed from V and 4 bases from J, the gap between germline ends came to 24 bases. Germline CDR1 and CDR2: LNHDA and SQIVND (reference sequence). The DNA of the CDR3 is TGTGCCAGTAGTATAGTCCTTGGTGGCGTGGCCTCTCCTCCAGATACGCAGTATTTT. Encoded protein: CASSIVLGGVASPPDTQYF.

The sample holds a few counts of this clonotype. The CDR3 sequence is CASSLGLEVDEQYF. The CDR3 DNA is TGTGCCAGCAGCTTAGGTCTGGAGGTAGACGAGCAGTACTTC. The chain recombines TRBV7-2 with TRBJ2-7, with D perhaps matching TRBD2 (5 bases). The germline CDR1 and CDR2 sequences are SGHTA and FQGNSA. The V gene lost 1 base and the J gene lost 5 bases, with 12 bases spanning the gap. This CDR3 region has 14 residues.

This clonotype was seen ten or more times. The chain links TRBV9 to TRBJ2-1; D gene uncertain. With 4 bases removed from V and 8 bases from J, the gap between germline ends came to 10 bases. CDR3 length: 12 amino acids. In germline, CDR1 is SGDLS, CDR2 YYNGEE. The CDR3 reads CASSSPPDEQFF. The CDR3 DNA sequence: TGTGCCAGCAGCTCTCCCCCAGATGAGCAGTTCTTC.

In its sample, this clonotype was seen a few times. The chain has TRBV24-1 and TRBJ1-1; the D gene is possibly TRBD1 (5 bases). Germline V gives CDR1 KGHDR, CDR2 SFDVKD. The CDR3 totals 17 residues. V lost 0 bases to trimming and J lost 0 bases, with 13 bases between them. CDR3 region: CATSDLCGGGLNTEAFF. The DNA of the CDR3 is TGTGCCACCAGTGATTTGTGCGGGGGGGGATTGAACACTGAAGCTTTCTTT.

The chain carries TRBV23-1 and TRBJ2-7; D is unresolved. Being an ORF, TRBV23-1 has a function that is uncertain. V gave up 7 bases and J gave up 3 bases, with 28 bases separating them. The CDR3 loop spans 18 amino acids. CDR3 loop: CASTQPLPVRTAFYEQYF. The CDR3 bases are TGCGCCAGCACCCAACCCCTCCCTGTACGTACCGCCTTCTACGAGCAGTACTTC.

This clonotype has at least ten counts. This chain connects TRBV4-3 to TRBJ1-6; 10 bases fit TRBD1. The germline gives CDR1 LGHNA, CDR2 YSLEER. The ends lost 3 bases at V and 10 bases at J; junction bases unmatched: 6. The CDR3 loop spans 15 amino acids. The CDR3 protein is CASSQSGTGDSPLHF. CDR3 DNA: TGCGCCAGCAGCCAGTCAGGGACAGGGGACTCACCCCTCCACTTT.

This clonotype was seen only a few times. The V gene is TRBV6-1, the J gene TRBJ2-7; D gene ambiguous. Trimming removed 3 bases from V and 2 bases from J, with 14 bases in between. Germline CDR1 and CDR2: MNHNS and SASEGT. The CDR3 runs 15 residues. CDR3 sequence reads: CASSEAVTAPYEQYF. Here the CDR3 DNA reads TGTGCCAGCAGTGAGGCCGTTACTGCGCCCTACGAGCAGTACTTC.

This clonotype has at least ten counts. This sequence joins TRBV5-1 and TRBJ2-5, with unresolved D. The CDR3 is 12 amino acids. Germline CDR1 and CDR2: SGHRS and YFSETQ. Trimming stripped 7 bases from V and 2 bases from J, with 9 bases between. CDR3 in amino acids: CASSPSQETQYF. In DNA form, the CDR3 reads TGCGCCAGCTCCCCTTCACAAGAGACCCAGTACTTC.

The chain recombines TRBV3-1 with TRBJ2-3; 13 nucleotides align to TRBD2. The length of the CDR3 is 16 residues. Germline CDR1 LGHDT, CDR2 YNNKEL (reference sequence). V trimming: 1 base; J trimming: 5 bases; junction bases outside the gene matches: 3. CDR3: CASSQGTSGSRDTQYF. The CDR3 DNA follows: TGTGCCAGCAGCCAAGGGACTAGCGGGAGTAGAGATACGCAGTATTTT.